Listed here are 18 T cell receptor beta chains from one sample, sequenced in a study of shared clonotypes between healthy human individuals. Profiled with immunoSEQ multiplex PCR; TCRdb holds only in-frame clones, not every one. The sample lists 2 million to 2.5 million clones, 90% to 95% occurring once. The specimen sequenced was naive CD4+ T cells from PBMCs. Regarding subset: CD45RA+ positively selected. The source of these receptors is a man in his late teens or twenties in good health. Some clones in this sample may be carry-over from other donors' samples.

This chain connects TRBV19 to TRBJ2-1, with 7 bases aligning to TRBD1. From germline, CDR1 is LNHDA and CDR2 SQIVND (reference sequence). V was clipped by 3 bases and J by 7 bases; unmatched bases: 9. There are 15 residues in the CDR3. The CDR3 sequence: CASSIRGNARNEQFF. The CDR3 nucleotides read TGTGCCAGTAGTATCAGGGGGAACGCCCGTAATGAGCAGTTCTTC. The complete variable domain, with remaining parts taken from reference TRBV19 and TRBJ2-1, reads DGGITQSPKYLFRKEGQNVTLSCEQNLNHDAMYWYRQDPGQGLRLIYYSQIVNDFQKGDIAEGYSVSREKKESFPLTVTSAQKNPTAFYLCASSIRGNARNEQFFGPGTRLTVL.

The chain carries TRBV20-1 and TRBJ1-1; D unclear. Germline-derived CDR1 and CDR2 are DFQATT and SNEGSKA (reference sequence). This CDR3 comprises 11 residues. Trimming removed 5 bases at V and 11 bases at J, with 15 bases between. For the CDR3, the DNA is TGCAGTGCTCCAGAACAAAACTGGGCTTTCTTT. It is translated as CSAPEQNWAFF.

V usage is TRBV11-2 and J usage is TRBJ2-1; 11 bases are a match to TRBD2. V lost 5 bases to trimming and J lost 7 bases; unmatched junction nucleotides: 10. CDR3 size: 16 residues. CDR1 is SGHAT, CDR2 FQNNGV, per germline. The CDR3 region is CASSPPLAGGGNEQFF. The CDR3 DNA reads TGTGCCAGCAGCCCCCCCCTAGCGGGGGGAGGTAATGAGCAGTTCTTC.

The genes are TRBV11-2 and TRBJ2-3; D is ambiguous. Per germline, CDR1 SGHAT and CDR2 FQNNGV. This CDR3 has 15 amino acids. V was shortened by 2 bases and J by 0 bases, with 9 bases between the two germline ends. The chain's CDR3 is CASSLRSDSTDTQYF. The CDR3 region has the DNA TGTGCCAGCAGCTTACGGTCAGACAGCACAGATACGCAGTATTTT.

The J gene is TRBJ2-7, the V gene TRBV28; D might be TRBD1 (6 bases). CDR1 is MDHEN and CDR2 is SYDVKM in the germline V gene. Trimming cost V 2 bases and J 5 bases, with 13 bases left between them. This CDR3 spans 14 amino acids. CDR3 protein: CASSLGGRGHEQYF. CDR3 in DNA: TGTGCCAGCAGTTTAGGTGGCAGGGGCCACGAGCAGTACTTC.

The chain is built from TRBV28 and TRBJ2-1, with 7 positions matching TRBD1. J gave up 8 bases and V 6 bases, and 13 bases lay outside the gene matches. This CDR3 is built from 15 residues. Germline CDR1 and CDR2: MDHEN and SYDVKM. Here the CDR3 DNA reads TGTGCCAGCAGCCCGACAGGGATACGATCCCATGAGCAGTTCTTC. Encoded protein: CASSPTGIRSHEQFF.

Comments on this clone: Additional DNA sequences in this sample encode the identical CDR3. This chain joins TRBV28 and TRBJ2-3; TRBD2 agrees at 9 bases. The CDR3 spans 15 residues. V lost 2 bases to trimming and J lost 4 bases; unmatched junction nucleotides: 4. Germline-derived CDR1 and CDR2 are MDHEN and SYDVKM. CDR3 in DNA: TGTGCCAGCAGTTTAGGCGGGAGGGCCGCAGATACGCAGTATTTT. Translation: CASSLGGRAADTQYF.

The J gene is TRBJ2-1, the V gene TRBV6-5; 9 nucleotides agree with TRBD2. The CDR3 contains 16 residues. Trimming at V came to 2 bases and at J to 7 bases, leaving 9 bases not matched to a gene. From germline, CDR1 is MNHEY and CDR2 SVGAGI. DNA for the CDR3: TGTGCCAGCAGTTACGGGAGCGGGAGGTTGGCGAATGAGCAGTTCTTC. Its translation: CASSYGSGRLANEQFF.

CDR3 coding DNA: TGTGCCAGCAGCGTCCGGGACAGGGGAGTAGAGCAGTTCTTC. This gives the protein CASSVRDRGVEQFF. The chain employs TRBV9 and TRBJ2-1; 10 bases agree with TRBD1. The V gene end was trimmed by 2 bases and the J gene end by 10 bases; junction bases not matched to a gene: 6. Germline CDR1 SGDLS, CDR2 YYNGEE. The CDR3 extends over 14 amino acids.

This chain connects TRBV7-2 to TRBJ2-5; D gene ambiguous. The germline V gene has CDR1 SGHTA and CDR2 FQGNSA. Deletions cut 1 base from V and 4 bases from J, with 7 bases between. The CDR3 covers 13 residues. CDR3 DNA sequence: TGTGCCAGCAGCTTAGAAAGGGTAGAGACCCAGTACTTC. It yields the protein CASSLERVETQYF.

The rearrangement links TRBV5-1 to TRBJ2-7, with 7 bases identical to TRBD2. Germline V gene sequence: CDR1 SGHRS, CDR2 YFSETQ. This CDR3 has 15 amino acids. J gave up 4 bases and V 3 bases, and 10 bases lay outside the gene matches. CDR3 loop: CASSYQAGPGYEQYF. The CDR3 bases are TGCGCCAGCAGCTACCAAGCGGGACCCGGTTACGAGCAGTACTTC.

The table lists this clone with a count of one. The chain links TRBV7-9 to TRBJ1-5; D remains unclear. This CDR3 is 16 amino acids long. CDR1 is SEHNR and CDR2 is FQNEAQ in the germline V gene (reference sequence). Deletions cut 1 base from V and 3 bases from J, with 13 bases between. CDR3 DNA: TGTGCCAGCAGCTTAGTTCAGAAGTTATCCAATCAGCCCCAGCATTTT. It yields the protein CASSLVQKLSNQPQHF.

The chain recombines TRBV5-8 with TRBJ1-2; the match to TRBD1 covers 8 bases. The CDR3 runs to 15 residues. Trimming at V came to 2 bases and at J to 4 bases, leaving 7 bases not matched to a gene. The V gene's germline CDR1 is SGHTS and CDR2 YDEGEE. The CDR3 nucleotides are TGTGCCAGCAGCTTACCGGACAGGGCGAGCTATGGCTACACCTTC. It codes for CASSLPDRASYGYTF.

V is TRBV19 and J is TRBJ1-5; D might be TRBD1 (6 bases). Germline V gene lookup returns CDR1 LNHDA and CDR2 SQIVND (reference sequence). This CDR3 is 15 amino acids long. Trimming shortened V by 10 bases and J by 0 bases, and 16 bases separated the two germline ends. CDR3 coding DNA: TGTGCCACCAGACCCGGGACACATAGCAATCAGCCCCAGCATTTT. Amino acid sequence: CATRPGTHSNQPQHF.

The rearrangement uses TRBV11-3 and TRBJ2-7; D unclear. The CDR3 is 18 amino acids. The V gene's germline CDR1 is SGHNT and CDR2 YENEEA. V lost 2 bases and J lost 2, with 22 bases in between. The CDR3 spells CASSLLSYETLIAYEQYF. The CDR3 DNA is TGTGCCAGCAGCTTACTGTCGTACGAGACCTTAATAGCCTACGAGCAGTACTTC.

As to this clone: A junction boundary mismatches the germline segment, possibly from a read error. This sequence joins TRBV7-9 and TRBJ2-1; 9 bases agree with TRBD2. The CDR3 is made up of 13 amino acids. Germline CDR1 and CDR2: SEHNR and FQNEAQ (reference sequence). This CDR3 reads CASRLAGDNEQFF. The DNA of the CDR3 is TGTGCCAGCAGGTTAGCGGGAGACAATGAGCAGTTCTTC.

CDR3 DNA: TGTGCCAGCAGTTTAAGCAGGGGATGGTCTACTAATGAAAAACTGTTTTTT. Translation gives CASSLSRGWSTNEKLFF. V usage is TRBV27 and J usage is TRBJ1-4; weak D call: TRBD1 (6 bases). In germline, CDR1 is MNHEY, CDR2 SMNVEV (reference sequence). V was pared by 2 bases and J by 2 bases, with 15 bases between. This CDR3 spans 17 amino acids.

The chain uses TRBV5-4 and TRBJ2-1, with 8 nucleotides matching TRBD2. This CDR3 spans 15 amino acids. With V trimmed by 4 bases and J by 8 bases, 11 bases remained unmatched. Germline V gives CDR1 SGHNT, CDR2 YYREEE (reference sequence). The CDR3 DNA is TGTGCCAGCAGCCCCATCCCGGGAGGGTCCCATGAGCAGTTCTTC. It codes for CASSPIPGGSHEQFF.